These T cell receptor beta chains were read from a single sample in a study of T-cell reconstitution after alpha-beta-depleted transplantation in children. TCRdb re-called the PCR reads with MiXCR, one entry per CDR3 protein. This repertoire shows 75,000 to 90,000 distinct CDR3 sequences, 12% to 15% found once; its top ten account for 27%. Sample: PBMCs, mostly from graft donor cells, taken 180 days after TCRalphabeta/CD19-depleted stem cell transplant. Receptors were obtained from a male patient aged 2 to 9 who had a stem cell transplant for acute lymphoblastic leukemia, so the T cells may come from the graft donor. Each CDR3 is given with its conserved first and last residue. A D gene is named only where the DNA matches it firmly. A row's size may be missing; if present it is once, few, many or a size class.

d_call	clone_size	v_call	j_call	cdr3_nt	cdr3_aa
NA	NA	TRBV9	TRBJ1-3	TGTGCCAGCAGCGTAGGTCTCTTTGGAAACACCATATATTTT	CASSVGLFGNTIYF
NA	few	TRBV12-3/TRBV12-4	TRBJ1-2	TGTGCCAGCAGTTTAGCAGCCGGCTATGGCTACACCTTC	CASSLAAGYGYTF
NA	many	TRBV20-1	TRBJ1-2	TGCAGTGCTAGAGGAGAGGATGGCTACACCTTC	CSARGEDGYTF
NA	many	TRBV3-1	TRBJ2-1	TGTGCCAGCAGCCAAGAAATTCAGCCGGCATACAATGAGCAGTTCTTC	CASSQEIQPAYNEQFF
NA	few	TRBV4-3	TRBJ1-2	TGCGCCAGCAGCCAAGATCAACTCCCTCGGTATGGCTACACCTTC	CASSQDQLPRYGYTF
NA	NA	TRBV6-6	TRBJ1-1	TGTGCCAGCACACCACCTGGATCACCCCAAGCTTTCTTT	CASTPPGSPQAFF
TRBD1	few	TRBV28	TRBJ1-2	TGTGCCAGCAGTCTAGGATGGACAGGGAGTATCTATGGCTACACCTTC	CASSLGWTGSIYGYTF
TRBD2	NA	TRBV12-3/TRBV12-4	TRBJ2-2	TGTGCCAGCACCCGCGGGAGGGAGTACACCGGGGAGCTGTTTTTT	CASTRGREYTGELFF
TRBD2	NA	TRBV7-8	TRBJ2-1	TGTGCCAGCAGCTTAGATAGCGGGAGCTTTCTCAACAATGAGCAGTTCTTC	CASSLDSGSFLNNEQFF
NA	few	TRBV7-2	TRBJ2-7	TGTGCCAGCAGCCCCCGGGGGGACACCCGATCCTACGAGCAGTACTTC	CASSPRGDTRSYEQYF
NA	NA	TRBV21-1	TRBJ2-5	TGTGCCAGCAGTTCGACTAGCGCCAAAGAGACCCAGTACTTC	CASSSTSAKETQYF